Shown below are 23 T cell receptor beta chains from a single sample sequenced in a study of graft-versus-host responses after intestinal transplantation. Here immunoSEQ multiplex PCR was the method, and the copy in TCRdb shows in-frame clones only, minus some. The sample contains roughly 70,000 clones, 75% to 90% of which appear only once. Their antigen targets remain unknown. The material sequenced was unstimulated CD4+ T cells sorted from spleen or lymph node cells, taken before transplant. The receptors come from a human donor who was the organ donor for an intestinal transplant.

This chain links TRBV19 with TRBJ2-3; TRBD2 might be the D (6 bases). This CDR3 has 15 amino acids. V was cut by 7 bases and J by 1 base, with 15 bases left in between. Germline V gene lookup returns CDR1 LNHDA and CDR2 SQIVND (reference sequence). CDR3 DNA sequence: TGTGCCAGTAAGACGGGGGTCGGGGGCACAGATACGCAGTATTTT. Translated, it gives CASKTGVGGTDTQYF. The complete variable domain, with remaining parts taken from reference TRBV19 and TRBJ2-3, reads DGGITQSPKYLFRKEGQNVTLSCEQNLNHDAMYWYRQDPGQGLRLIYYSQIVNDFQKGDIAEGYSVSREKKESFPLTVTSAQKNPTAFYLCASKTGVGGTDTQYFGPGTRLTVL.

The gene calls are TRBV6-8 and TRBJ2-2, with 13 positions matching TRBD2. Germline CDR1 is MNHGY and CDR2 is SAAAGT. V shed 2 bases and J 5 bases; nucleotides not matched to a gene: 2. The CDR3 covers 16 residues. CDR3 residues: CASSYPTSGGTGELFF. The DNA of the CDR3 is TGTGCCAGCAGTTACCCGACTAGCGGGGGGACCGGGGAGCTGTTTTTT.

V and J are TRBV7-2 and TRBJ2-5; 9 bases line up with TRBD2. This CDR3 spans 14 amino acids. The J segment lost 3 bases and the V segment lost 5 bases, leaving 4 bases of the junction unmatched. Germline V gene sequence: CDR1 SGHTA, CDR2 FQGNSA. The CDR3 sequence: CASSTGTSKETQYF. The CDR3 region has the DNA TGTGCCAGCAGCACCGGGACTAGCAAAGAGACCCAGTACTTC.

CDR3 region: CASSFEGARDGYTF. The DNA of the CDR3 is TGTGCCAGCAGCTTCGAGGGGGCGCGGGATGGCTACACCTTC. The chain employs TRBV7-9 and TRBJ1-2, with 7 bases that match TRBD1. CDR3 size: 14 residues. Germline V gene data show CDR1 as SEHNR and CDR2 as FQNEAQ (reference sequence). Unmatched junction bases numbered 7, after V lost 3 bases and J lost 6 bases.

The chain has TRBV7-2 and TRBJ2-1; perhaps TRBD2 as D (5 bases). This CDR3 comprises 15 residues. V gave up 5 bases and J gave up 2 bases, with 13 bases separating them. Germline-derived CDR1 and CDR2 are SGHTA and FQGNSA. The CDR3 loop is CASSALREAYNEQFF. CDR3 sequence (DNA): TGTGCCAGCAGCGCACTCCGGGAAGCCTACAATGAGCAGTTCTTC.

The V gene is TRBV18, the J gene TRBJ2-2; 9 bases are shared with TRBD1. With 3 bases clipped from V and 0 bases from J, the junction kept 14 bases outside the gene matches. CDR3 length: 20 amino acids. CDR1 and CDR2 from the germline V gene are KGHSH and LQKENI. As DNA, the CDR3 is TGTGCCAGCTCACCCCGGGTTATGGACAGGGGAATAGCGAACACCGGGGAGCTGTTTTTT. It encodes CASSPRVMDRGIANTGELFF.

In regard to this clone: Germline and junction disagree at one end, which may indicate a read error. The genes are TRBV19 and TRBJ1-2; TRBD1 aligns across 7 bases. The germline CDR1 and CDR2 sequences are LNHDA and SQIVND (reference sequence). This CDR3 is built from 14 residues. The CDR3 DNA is TGTGCCAGCAGTATCCCAGGGGGGATCAATGGCTACACCTTC. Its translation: CASSIPGGINGYTF.

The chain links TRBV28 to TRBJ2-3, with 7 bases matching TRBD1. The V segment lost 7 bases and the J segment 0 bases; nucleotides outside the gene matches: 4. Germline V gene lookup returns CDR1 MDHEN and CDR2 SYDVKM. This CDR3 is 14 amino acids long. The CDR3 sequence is CASKGAASTDTQYF. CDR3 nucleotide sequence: TGTGCCAGCAAGGGGGCGGCTAGCACAGATACGCAGTATTTT. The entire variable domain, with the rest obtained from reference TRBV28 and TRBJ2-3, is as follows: DVKVTQSSRYLVKRTGEKVFLECVQDMDHENMFWYRQDPGLGLRLIYFSYDVKMKEKGDIPEGYSVSREKKERFSLILESASTNQTSMYLCASKGAASTDTQYFGPGTRLTVL.

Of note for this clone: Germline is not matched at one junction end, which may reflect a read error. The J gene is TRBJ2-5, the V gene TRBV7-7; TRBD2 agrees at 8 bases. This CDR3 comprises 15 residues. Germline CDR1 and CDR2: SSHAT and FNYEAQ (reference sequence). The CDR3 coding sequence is TGTGCTAGCAGCTTAGCGCCCGGGGGGGCGGAGACCCAGTACTTC. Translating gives CASSLAPGGAETQYF.

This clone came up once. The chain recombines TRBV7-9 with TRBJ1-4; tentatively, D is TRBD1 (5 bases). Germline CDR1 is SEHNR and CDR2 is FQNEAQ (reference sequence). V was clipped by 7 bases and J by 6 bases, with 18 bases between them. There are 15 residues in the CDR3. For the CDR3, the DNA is TGTGCCAGCACCTACCTGACAGTGCAGGATGAAAAACTGTTTTTT. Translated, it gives CASTYLTVQDEKLFF.

Written as DNA, the CDR3 is TGCGCCAGCAGCCAAGGTGGGAGTGCAACTAATGAAAAACTGTTTTTT. This translates into CASSQGGSATNEKLFF. V and J are TRBV4-1 and TRBJ1-4, with D uncertain. The CDR3 is 16 amino acids. Germline lookup yields CDR1 MGHRA and CDR2 YSYEKL. Trimming cost V 1 base and J 0 bases, with 9 bases left between them.

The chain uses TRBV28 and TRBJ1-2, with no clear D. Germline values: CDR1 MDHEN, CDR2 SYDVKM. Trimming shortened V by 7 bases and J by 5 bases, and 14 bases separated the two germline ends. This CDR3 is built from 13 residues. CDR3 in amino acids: CASTIGPSYGYTF. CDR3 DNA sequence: TGTGCCAGCACCATTGGGCCTTCTTATGGCTACACCTTC.

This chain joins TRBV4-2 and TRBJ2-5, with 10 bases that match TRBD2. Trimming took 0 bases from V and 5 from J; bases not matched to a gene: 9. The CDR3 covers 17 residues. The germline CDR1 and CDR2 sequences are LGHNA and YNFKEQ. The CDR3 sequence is CASSQDPSGGRAETQYF. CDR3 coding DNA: TGTGCCAGCAGCCAAGATCCTAGCGGGGGACGCGCGGAGACCCAGTACTTC.

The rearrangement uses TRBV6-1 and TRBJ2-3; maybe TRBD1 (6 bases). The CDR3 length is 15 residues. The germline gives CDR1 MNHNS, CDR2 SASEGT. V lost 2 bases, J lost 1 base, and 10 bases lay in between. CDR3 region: CASSERGSGTDTQYF. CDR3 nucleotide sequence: TGTGCCAGCAGTGAAAGGGGGAGCGGCACAGATACGCAGTATTTT.

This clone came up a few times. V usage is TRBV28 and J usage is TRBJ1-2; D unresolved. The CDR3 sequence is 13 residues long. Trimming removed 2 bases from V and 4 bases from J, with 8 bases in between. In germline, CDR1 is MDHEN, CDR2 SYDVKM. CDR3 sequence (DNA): TGTGCCAGCAGTTTAGATCACAGCTATGGCTACACCTTC. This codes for CASSLDHSYGYTF.

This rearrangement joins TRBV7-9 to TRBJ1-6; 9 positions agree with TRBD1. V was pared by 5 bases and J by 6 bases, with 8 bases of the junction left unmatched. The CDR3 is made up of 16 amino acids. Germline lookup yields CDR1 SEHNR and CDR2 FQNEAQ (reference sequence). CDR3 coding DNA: TGTGCCAGCAGCCTACAGGGGGCTGTAGTTAATTCACCCCTCCACTTT. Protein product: CASSLQGAVVNSPLHF.

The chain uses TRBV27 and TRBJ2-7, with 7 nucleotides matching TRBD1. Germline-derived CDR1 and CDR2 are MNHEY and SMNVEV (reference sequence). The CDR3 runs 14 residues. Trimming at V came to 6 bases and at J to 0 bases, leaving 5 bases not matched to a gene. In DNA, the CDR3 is TGTGCCAGCAGGCGCAGGGGGAGCTCCTACGAGCAGTACGTC. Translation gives CASRRRGSSYEQYV.

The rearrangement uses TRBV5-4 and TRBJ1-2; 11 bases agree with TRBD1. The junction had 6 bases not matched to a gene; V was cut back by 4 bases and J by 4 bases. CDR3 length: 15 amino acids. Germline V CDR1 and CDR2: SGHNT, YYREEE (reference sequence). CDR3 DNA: TGTGCCAGCAGCGGCGGGACAGGGGGTTCCTATGGCTACACCTTC. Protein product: CASSGGTGGSYGYTF.

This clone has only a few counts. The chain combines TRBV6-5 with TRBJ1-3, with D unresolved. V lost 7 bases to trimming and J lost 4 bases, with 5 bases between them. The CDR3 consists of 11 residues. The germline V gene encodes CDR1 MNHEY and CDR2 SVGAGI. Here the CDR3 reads CASKQGNTIYF. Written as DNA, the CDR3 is TGTGCCAGCAAGCAAGGAAACACCATATATTTT.

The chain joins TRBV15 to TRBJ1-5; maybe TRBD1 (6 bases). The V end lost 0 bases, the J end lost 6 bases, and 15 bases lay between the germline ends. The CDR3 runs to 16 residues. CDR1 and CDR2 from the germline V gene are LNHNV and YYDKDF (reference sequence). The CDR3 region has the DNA TGTGCCACCAGCAGAGACTACAGGGTACAAGGTCAGCCCCAGCATTTT. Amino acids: CATSRDYRVQGQPQHF.

CDR3 region: CASSLERGGADTQYF. The CDR3 region has the DNA TGCGCCAGCAGCCTTGAGCGGGGGGGTGCAGATACGCAGTATTTT. The chain employs TRBV5-1 and TRBJ2-3, with 10 bases that match TRBD2. J was trimmed by 4 bases and V by 4 bases; bases with no gene match: 6. CDR3 length: 15 amino acids. The germline gives CDR1 SGHRS, CDR2 YFSETQ.

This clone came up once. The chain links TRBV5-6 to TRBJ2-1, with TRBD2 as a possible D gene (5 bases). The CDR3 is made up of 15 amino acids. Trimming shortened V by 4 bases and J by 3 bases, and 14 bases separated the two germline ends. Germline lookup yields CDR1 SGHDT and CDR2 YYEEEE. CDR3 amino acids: CASSHGDRVYNEQFF. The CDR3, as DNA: TGTGCCAGCAGCCACGGGGATAGGGTCTACAATGAGCAGTTCTTC.

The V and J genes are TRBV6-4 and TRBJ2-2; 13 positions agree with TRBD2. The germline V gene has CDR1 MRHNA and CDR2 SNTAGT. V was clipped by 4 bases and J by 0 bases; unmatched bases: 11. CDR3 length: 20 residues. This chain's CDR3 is CASSAFGLAGVVANTGELFF. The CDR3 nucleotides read TGTGCCAGCAGTGCGTTCGGACTAGCGGGAGTAGTCGCGAACACCGGGGAGCTGTTTTTT.